Listed below are T cell receptor beta chains from one sample, sequenced in a study of CD8 T cells in Susac syndrome. TCRdb used MiXCR to reprocess the immunoSEQ multiplex PCR reads, holding one entry per CDR3 protein. The sample comprises under 200,000 distinct CDR3 sequences, around 90% of which are singletons, and approximately 0.086% rests with the top ten. The sequencing sample was made of CD4+ T cells from PBMCs. The receptors here all came from a human donor with Susac syndrome. The CDR3 runs from the conserved cysteine through the conserved F or W. D genes are given only for firm matches. Size tells how often a clone was seen (once, few, many) or the class of an expanded clone, and some rows leave it out.

>.|TRBJ1-6|TRBV27|once
TGTGCCAGCAGTCCAGCCTACTATAATTCACCCCTCCACTTT
CASSPAYYNSPLHF
>.|TRBJ1-1|TRBV3-1|once
TGTGCCAGCAGAGAGGGGCGTAAGGGGTGGAACACTGAAGCTTTCTTT
CASREGRKGWNTEAFF
>.|TRBJ1-2|TRBV12-3/TRBV12-4|once
TGTGCCAGCAGTTTCGGGTCTACTAACTATGGCTACACCTTC
CASSFGSTNYGYTF
>.|TRBJ1-2|TRBV18|.
TGTGCCAGCTCCCGGGGTGGTGGTAAAATCATCGATGGCTACACCTTC
CASSRGGGKIIDGYTF
>.|TRBJ1-2|TRBV12-3/TRBV12-4|.
TGTGCCAGCAGTTCGGGGGATGCTGACACCTATGGCTACACCTTC
CASSSGDADTYGYTF
>.|TRBJ2-7|TRBV10-3|.
TGTGCCACCAGCGACAGCTACGAGCAGTACTTC
CATSDSYEQYF
>.|TRBJ2-7|TRBV5-1|once
TGCGCCAGCAGCTTACCAATGGAGCCCTACGAGCAGTACTTC
CASSLPMEPYEQYF
>.|TRBJ2-5|TRBV7-9|.
TGTGCCAGCACCTCAGTTCACCAGTACTTC
CASTSVHQYF
>.|TRBJ2-1|TRBV11-2|.
TGTGCCAGCAGCTTGGGGACTGCGCTCTATGAGCAGTTCTTC
CASSLGTALYEQFF
>TRBD2|TRBJ2-1|TRBV10-3|.
TGTGCCATCATGGCGCCTAGCGGGAGTGGTGAGCAGTTCTTC
CAIMAPSGSGEQFF
>.|TRBJ2-6|TRBV10-2|.
TGCGCCAGCAGTGAGTCTAGAGGGGGACCGAGCTCTGGGGCCAACGTCCTGACTTTC
CASSESRGGPSSGANVLTF
>.|TRBJ1-1|TRBV5-5|.
TGTGCCAGCAGCTTCGGGAGGCGGGACACTGAAGCTTTCTTT
CASSFGRRDTEAFF
>TRBD2|TRBJ2-7|TRBV10-2|.
TGCGCCAGCAGTGAGTTGGCGGGAGGGCCTAGGGAGCAGTACTTC
CASSELAGGPREQYF
>.|TRBJ2-5|TRBV5-1|.
TGCGCCAGCAGCCCTGGTAGGGCGGGGGCCCAGAGGCAAGAGACCCAGTACTTC
CASSPGRAGAQRQETQYF
>.|TRBJ1-2|TRBV6-1|.
TGTGCCAGCAGGGACAGAGAGTATGGCTACACCTTC
CASRDREYGYTF
>.|TRBJ1-2|TRBV13|.
TGTGCCAGCAGCTTAGAGCGGCGGGGACATGATTTTTATTTC
CASSLERRGHDFYF
>TRBD1|TRBJ2-1|TRBV9|.
TGTGCCAGCAGTGCGGACAGGTCCTACAATGAGCAGTTCTTC
CASSADRSYNEQFF
>.|TRBJ2-7|TRBV19|.
TGTGCCAGTAGTATGGCGGGGCGCAACGAGCAGTACTTC
CASSMAGRNEQYF
>TRBD1|TRBJ2-1|TRBV7-9|.
TGTGCCAGCAGCTCGGGGACAGACAATGAGCAGTTCTTC
CASSSGTDNEQFF
>.|TRBJ1-2|TRBV5-1|.
TGCGCCAGCAGCTTGGGGGTAACAGGGGGCTACACCTTC
CASSLGVTGGYTF
>.|TRBJ2-3|TRBV5-1|.
TGCGCCAGCAGCGGGTACAGTTGGGATACGCAGTATTTT
CASSGYSWDTQYF
>TRBD1|TRBJ1-5|TRBV20-1|.
TGCAGTGCTACTACAGGGGTCAGGCAGCCCCAGCATTTT
CSATTGVRQPQHF
>TRBD2|TRBJ2-3|TRBV9|.
TGTGCCAGCAGCGTAGGACTAGCGGGGGAGAGCACAGATACGCAGTATTTT
CASSVGLAGESTDTQYF
>TRBD2|TRBJ2-7|TRBV25-1|once
TGTGCCAGCAGTGAACCAGGGACTAGCGGGAGCTACGAGCAGTACTTC
CASSEPGTSGSYEQYF
>TRBD2|TRBJ2-2|TRBV4-2|.
TGTGCCAGCAGCCCCGGACTAGCGGCGTACACCGGGGAGCTGTTTTTT
CASSPGLAAYTGELFF
>TRBD2|TRBJ2-3|TRBV7-3|.
TGTGCCAGCAGCAAAAGGGGGGGACTAGCGGGCCTAGATACGCAGTATTTT
CASSKRGGLAGLDTQYF
>.|TRBJ1-2|TRBV11-2|.
TGTGCCAGCAGCTCTTCATCTTATGGCTACACCTTC
CASSSSSYGYTF
>.|TRBJ1-1|TRBV5-4|.
TGTGCCAGCAGCTTGTGGCAGGTGGCTGAAGCTTTCTTT
CASSLWQVAEAFF
>.|TRBJ1-2|TRBV4-1|.
TGCGCCAGCAGCCAACCGGGACCTATAACCAACTATGGCTACACCTTC
CASSQPGPITNYGYTF
>.|TRBJ1-4|TRBV20-1|once
TGCAGTGCTAGAGAGGGAGGAGGTGAAAAACTGTTTTTT
CSAREGGGEKLFF
>.|TRBJ2-1|TRBV30|.
TGTGCCTGGACTGATGACAATGAGCAGTTCTTC
CAWTDDNEQFF
>.|TRBJ1-2|TRBV4-1|.
TGCGCCAGCAGCCAAGAACAGGGAAACTATGGCTACACCTTC
CASSQEQGNYGYTF
>.|TRBJ1-6|TRBV5-1|.
TGCGCCAGCAGCTTGGCAGGCAGGGAACGTTCACCCCTCCACTTT
CASSLAGRERSPLHF
>.|TRBJ1-1|TRBV29-1|once
TGCAGCGTTCGGTCCACTGAAGCTTTCTTT
CSVRSTEAFF
>TRBD2|TRBJ2-1|TRBV20-1|.
TGCAGTGCTACCCCCCTAGCGGGAGAGGACAATGAGCAGTTCTTC
CSATPLAGEDNEQFF
>TRBD1|TRBJ1-5|TRBV19|few
TGTGCCAGTTATTCTCGGACAGGGGGCAATCAGCCCCAGCATTTT
CASYSRTGGNQPQHF
>.|TRBJ2-7|TRBV28|.
TGTGCCAGCAGCGCACCCGGGGGCTACGAGCAGTACTTC
CASSAPGGYEQYF
>.|TRBJ2-3|TRBV24-1|.
TGTGCCACCAGTGATCCCCGGGGTACGCAGTATTTT
CATSDPRGTQYF
>.|TRBJ1-2|TRBV3-1|.
TGTGCCAGCAGCCAAGATAGGCAGGGACGCTATGGCTACACCTTC
CASSQDRQGRYGYTF
>TRBD1|TRBJ2-7|TRBV5-1|.
TGCGCCAGCAGCTACTCCGGGACAGAGTACGAGCAGTACTTC
CASSYSGTEYEQYF
>TRBD1|TRBJ1-4|TRBV11-2|.
TGTGCCAGCAGCCCCTGGACAGGGGGCGTTGAAAAACTGTTTTTT
CASSPWTGGVEKLFF
>TRBD2|TRBJ2-2|TRBV2|.
TGTGCCAGCAGTGAGCGGGAGTACACCGGGGAGCTGTTTTTT
CASSEREYTGELFF
>.|TRBJ1-1|TRBV19|once
TGTGCCAGTAGTATCTACCCCGAAGACACTGAAGCTTTCTTT
CASSIYPEDTEAFF
>.|TRBJ2-1|TRBV5-4|.
TGTGCCAGCAGCCACACAGGGTCAAGCTCCTACAATGAGCAGTTCTTC
CASSHTGSSSYNEQFF
>TRBD1|TRBJ1-2|TRBV12-3/TRBV12-4|.
TGTGCCAGCAGTCCATTGGGACAGGGGGCGGGCTATGGCTACACCTTC
CASSPLGQGAGYGYTF